This T cell receptor beta chain was captured in a study of cytomegalovirus exposure and HLA in healthy donors. Whole-study results and caveats: Cytomegalovirus status was reportedly diagnosed by the classifier with high specificity and sensitivity.

V dropped 0 bases and J dropped 3; count of bases not matched to a gene: 5. This CDR3 spans 16 amino acids. The germline V gene encodes CDR1 SEHNR and CDR2 FQNEAQ (reference sequence). Among the 90 to 150 subjects of the validation cohort, separate from the 666-subject first cohort, were the donors. In the case of this clone: Its target is not known.

Clones were read by immunoSEQ multiplex PCR, and TCRdb kept only the in-frame ones, dropping some. The repertoire includes about 130,000 clones, more than 80% of them detected once, and 6.2% sits in the top ten. Sequencing was performed on PBMCs. This chain uses TRBV7-9 with TRBJ1-5, with 7 bases identical to TRBD1. The sequence came from a woman aged 30 to 39 in good health and CMV-seropositive. CDR3 sequence reads: CASSLAGQDPNQPQHF. CDR3 DNA sequence: TGTGCCAGCAGCTTAGCTGGACAGGACCCCAATCAGCCCCAGCATTTT.